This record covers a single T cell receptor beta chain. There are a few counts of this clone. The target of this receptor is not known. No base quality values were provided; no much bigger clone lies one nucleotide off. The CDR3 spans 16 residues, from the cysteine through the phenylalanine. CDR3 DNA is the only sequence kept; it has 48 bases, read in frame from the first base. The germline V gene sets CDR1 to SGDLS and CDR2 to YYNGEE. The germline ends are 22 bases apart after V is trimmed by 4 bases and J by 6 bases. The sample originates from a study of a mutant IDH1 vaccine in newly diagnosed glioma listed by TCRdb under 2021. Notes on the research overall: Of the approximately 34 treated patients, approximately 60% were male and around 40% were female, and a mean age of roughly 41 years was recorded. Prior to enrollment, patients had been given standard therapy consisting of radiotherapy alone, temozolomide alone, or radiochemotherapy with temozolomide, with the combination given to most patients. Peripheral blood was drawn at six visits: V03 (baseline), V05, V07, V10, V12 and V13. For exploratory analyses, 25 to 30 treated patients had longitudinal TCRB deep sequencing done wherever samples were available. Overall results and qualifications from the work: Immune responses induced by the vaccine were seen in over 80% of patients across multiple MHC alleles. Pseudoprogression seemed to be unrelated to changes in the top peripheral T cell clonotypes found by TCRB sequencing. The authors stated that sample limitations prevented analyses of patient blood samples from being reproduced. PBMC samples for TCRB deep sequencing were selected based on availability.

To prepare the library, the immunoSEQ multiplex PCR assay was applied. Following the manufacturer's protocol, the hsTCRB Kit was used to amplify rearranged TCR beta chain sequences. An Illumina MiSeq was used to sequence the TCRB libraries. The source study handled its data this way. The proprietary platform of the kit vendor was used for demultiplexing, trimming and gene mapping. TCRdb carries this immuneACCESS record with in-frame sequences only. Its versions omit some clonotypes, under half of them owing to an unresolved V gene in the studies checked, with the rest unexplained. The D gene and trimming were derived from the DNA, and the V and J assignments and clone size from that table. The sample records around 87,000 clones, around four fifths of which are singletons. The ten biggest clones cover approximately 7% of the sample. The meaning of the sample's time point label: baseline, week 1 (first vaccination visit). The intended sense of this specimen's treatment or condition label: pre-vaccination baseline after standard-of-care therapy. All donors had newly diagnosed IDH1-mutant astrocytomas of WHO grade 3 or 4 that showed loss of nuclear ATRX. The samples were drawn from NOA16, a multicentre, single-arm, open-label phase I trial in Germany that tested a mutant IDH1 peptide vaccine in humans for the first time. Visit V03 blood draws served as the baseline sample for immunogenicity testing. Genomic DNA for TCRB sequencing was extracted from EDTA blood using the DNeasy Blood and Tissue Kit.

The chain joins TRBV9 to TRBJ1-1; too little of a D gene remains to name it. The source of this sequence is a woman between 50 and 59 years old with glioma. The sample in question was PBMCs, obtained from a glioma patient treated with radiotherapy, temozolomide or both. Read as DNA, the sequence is TGTGCCAGCAGCCCCCCTAAGTTCGGGCCTGGGGCTGAAGCTTTCTTT. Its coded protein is CASSPPKFGPGAEAFF.